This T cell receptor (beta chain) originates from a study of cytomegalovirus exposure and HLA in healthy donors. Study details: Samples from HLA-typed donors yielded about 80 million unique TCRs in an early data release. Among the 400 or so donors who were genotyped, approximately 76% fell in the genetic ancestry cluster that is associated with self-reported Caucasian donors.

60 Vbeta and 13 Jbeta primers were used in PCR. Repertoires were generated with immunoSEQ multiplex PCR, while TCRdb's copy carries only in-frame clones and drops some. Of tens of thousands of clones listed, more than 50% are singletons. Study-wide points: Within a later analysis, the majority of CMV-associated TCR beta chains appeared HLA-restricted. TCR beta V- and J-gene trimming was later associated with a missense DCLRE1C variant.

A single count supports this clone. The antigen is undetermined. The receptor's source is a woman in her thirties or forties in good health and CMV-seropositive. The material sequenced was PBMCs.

CDR3 sequence: CASRGGSWNEQFF. CDR3 sequence (DNA): TGTGCCAGCCGAGGCGGGAGCTGGAATGAGCAGTTCTTC. The chain joins TRBV25-1 to TRBJ2-1, with 7 bases matching TRBD2. CDR1 MGHDK and CDR2 SYGVNS come from the germline V gene. The CDR3 runs 13 residues. V shed 8 bases and J 7 bases; nucleotides not matched to a gene: 8.